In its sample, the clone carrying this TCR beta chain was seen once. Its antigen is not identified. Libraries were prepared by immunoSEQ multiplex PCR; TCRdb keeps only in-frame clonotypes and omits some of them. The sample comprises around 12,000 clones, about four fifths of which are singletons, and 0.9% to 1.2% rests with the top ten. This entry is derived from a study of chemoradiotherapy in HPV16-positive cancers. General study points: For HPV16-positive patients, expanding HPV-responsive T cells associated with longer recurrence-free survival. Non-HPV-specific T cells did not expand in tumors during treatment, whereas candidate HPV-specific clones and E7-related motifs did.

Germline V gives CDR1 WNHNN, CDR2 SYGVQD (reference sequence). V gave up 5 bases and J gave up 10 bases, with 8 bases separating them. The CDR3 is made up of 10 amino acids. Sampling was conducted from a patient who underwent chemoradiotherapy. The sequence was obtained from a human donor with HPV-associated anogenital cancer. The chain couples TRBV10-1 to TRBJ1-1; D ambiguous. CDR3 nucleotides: TGCGCCAGCAGTTCTGGGTTAGCTTTCTTT. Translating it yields CASSSGLAFF.